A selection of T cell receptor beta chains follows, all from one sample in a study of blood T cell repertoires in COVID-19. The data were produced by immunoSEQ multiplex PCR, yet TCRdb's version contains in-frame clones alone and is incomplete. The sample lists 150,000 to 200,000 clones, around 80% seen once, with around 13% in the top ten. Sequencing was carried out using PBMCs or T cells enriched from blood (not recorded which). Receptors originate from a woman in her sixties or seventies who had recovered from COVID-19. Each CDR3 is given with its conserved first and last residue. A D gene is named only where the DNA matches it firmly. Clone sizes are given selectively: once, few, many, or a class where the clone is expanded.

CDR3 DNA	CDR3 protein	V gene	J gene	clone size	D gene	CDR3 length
TGTGCCAGCAGTTCGCACAGGGGGTTTACTGGGGCCAACGTCCTGACTTTC	CASSSHRGFTGANVLTF	TRBV6-2/TRBV6-3	TRBJ2-6	once	TRBD1	17
TGTGCCAGCAGCCCCGGGACTAGTTCCTTGGAGACCCAGTACTTC	CASSPGTSSLETQYF	TRBV5-4	TRBJ2-5	.	TRBD2	15
TGTGCCAGCAGCTCCCCTGGGACAGCCTACGAGCAGTACTTC	CASSSPGTAYEQYF	TRBV6-6	TRBJ2-7	.	TRBD1	14
TGTGCCAGCGGACTGGCCACAGATACGCAGTATTTT	CASGLATDTQYF	TRBV28	TRBJ2-3	.	.	12
TGTGCCAGCAGCACTACGGGGACAGGGGGGCAAGAGACCCAGTACTTC	CASSTTGTGGQETQYF	TRBV28	TRBJ2-5	.	TRBD1	16
TGTGCCAGCAGGTTAGCGGGGGGGCCCTACGAGCAGTACTTC	CASRLAGGPYEQYF	TRBV2	TRBJ2-7	.	TRBD2	14
TGTGCCAGCAGTCCGGACACCGGGGAGCTGTTTTTT	CASSPDTGELFF	TRBV12-3/TRBV12-4	TRBJ2-2	.	.	12
TGTGCCAGCAGGGCAGTCTCCTACGAGCAGTACTTC	CASRAVSYEQYF	TRBV28	TRBJ2-7	.	.	12
TGCGCCAGCAGCGGACAGGGCGGGAATTCACCCCTCCACTTT	CASSGQGGNSPLHF	TRBV5-1	TRBJ1-6	.	TRBD1	14
TGTGCCAGCAGCGCGGGACTAGCGGGAGCCGGGGAGCTGTTTTTT	CASSAGLAGAGELFF	TRBV5-4	TRBJ2-2	.	TRBD2	15
TGTGCCAGCAGTTACTCGAGAGGGCTCAATCAGCCCCAGCATTTT	CASSYSRGLNQPQHF	TRBV6-5	TRBJ1-5	.	.	15
TGTGCCAGCAGCTTAGGACAGAATAATGAGCAGTTCTTC	CASSLGQNNEQFF	TRBV7-3	TRBJ2-1	.	.	13
TGCGCCAGCAGCCCGGCGGACAGGGGAGAAGGTGGCTACACCTTC	CASSPADRGEGGYTF	TRBV5-1	TRBJ1-2	few	TRBD1	15
TGTGCCAGTAGTATTACCCCTAGACAGGGGATGAACACTGAAGCTTTCTTT	CASSITPRQGMNTEAFF	TRBV19	TRBJ1-1	.	TRBD1	17
TGTGCCAGCAAACTAGCACCCCCCAAGTTGACCCAGTACTTC	CASKLAPPKLTQYF	TRBV7-2	TRBJ2-5	once	.	14
TGTGCCAGCAGTCCGCACGGGAGGAACACTGAAGCTTTCTTT	CASSPHGRNTEAFF	TRBV28	TRBJ1-1	.	.	14
TGCGCCAGCAGCCCTGGGGACAGCCAGGGGTATTCACCCCTCCACTTT	CASSPGDSQGYSPLHF	TRBV5-1	TRBJ1-6	.	TRBD1	16
TGTGCCAGCAGCTTAGCCGGACAGGGTCAGCCCCAGCATTTT	CASSLAGQGQPQHF	TRBV7-8	TRBJ1-5	.	TRBD1	14
TGTGCCAGCAGCGTAGGGCCAGGGGGCAGGAATTCACCCCTCCACTTT	CASSVGPGGRNSPLHF	TRBV9	TRBJ1-6	.	TRBD1	16
TGTGCCAGTAGTATCGGCTCGCTAGCCCCACCCCTGTACAATGAGCAGTTCTTC	CASSIGSLAPPLYNEQFF	TRBV19	TRBJ2-1	once	.	18
TGTGCCAGCAGCGCCAGCGGGGAGCAGTACTTC	CASSASGEQYF	TRBV11-2	TRBJ2-7	.	.	11
TGTGCCAGCAAGCCCGGGGACGGGGGGGAGACCCAGTACTTC	CASKPGDGGETQYF	TRBV6-5	TRBJ2-5	.	TRBD2	14